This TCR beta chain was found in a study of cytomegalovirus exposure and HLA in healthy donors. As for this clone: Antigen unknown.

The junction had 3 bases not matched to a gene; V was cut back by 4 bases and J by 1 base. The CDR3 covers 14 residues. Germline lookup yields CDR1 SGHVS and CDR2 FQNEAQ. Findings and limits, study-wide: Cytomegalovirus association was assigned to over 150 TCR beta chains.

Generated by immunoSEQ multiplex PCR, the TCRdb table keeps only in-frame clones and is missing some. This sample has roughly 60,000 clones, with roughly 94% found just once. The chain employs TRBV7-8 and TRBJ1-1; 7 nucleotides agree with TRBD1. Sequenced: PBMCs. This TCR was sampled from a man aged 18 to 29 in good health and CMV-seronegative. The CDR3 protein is CASSSTGPNTEAFF. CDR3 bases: TGTGCCAGCAGCTCGACAGGGCCGAACACTGAAGCTTTCTTT.